A single sample gave rise to the 2 T cell receptor beta chains below, sequenced in a study of blood T cell repertoires in COVID-19 (dated by TCRdb to the early 2020s). Library prep was done by the immunoSEQ multiplex PCR assay. TCRdb stores this immuneACCESS table with in-frame sequences only. Part of the clones is absent; in the studies checked, under half of the shortfall reflects unresolved V genes, and no reason is known for the rest. Present in this sample are roughly 14,000 clones, about 90% of which were seen just once. The ten largest make up 17% of the sample. The sample consisted of peripheral blood. These receptors all stem from a human donor in a cohort sampled during active COVID-19.

The chain links TRBV9 to TRBJ2-4; tentatively, D is TRBD1 (6 bases). CDR3 length: 15 residues. With 0 bases removed from V and 6 bases from J, the gap between germline ends came to 13 bases. Germline assignment: CDR1 SGDLS and CDR2 YYNGEE. The CDR3, as DNA: TGTGCCAGCAGCGTAGATCCCGGCAGGGGAAACATTCAGTACTTC. Amino acid sequence: CASSVDPGRGNIQYF.

This chain uses TRBV5-6 with TRBJ1-2, with D possibly being TRBD1 (6 bases). Per the germline V gene, CDR1 is SGHDT and CDR2 is YYEEEE. The length of the CDR3 is 14 residues. The ends were cut back, 5 bases at V and 4 bases at J, with 15 bases in the middle. For the CDR3, the DNA is TGTGCCAGCAGAACTCAGGGGTCACGCTATGGCTACACCTTC. Translating it yields CASRTQGSRYGYTF. The full variable domain, with the rest looked up from reference TRBV5-6 and TRBJ1-2, is DAGVTQSPTHLIKTRGQQVTLRCSPKSGHDTVSWYQQALGQGPQFIFQYYEEEERQRGNFPDRFSGHQFPNYSSELNVNALLLGDSALYLCASRTQGSRYGYTFGSGTRLTVV.